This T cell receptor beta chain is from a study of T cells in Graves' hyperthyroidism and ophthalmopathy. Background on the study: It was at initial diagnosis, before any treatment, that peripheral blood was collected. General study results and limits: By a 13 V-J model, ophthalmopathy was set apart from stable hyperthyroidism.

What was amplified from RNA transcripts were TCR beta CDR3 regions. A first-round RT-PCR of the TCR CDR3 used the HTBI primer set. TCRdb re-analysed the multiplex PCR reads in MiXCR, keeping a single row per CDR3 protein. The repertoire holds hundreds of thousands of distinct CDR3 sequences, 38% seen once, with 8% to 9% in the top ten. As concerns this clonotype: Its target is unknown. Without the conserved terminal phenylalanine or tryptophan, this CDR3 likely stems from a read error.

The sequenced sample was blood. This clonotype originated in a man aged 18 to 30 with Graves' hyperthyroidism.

The CDR3 here is CASREPEQGIPEAFI. Here the CDR3 DNA reads TGTGCCAGCCGCGAACCCGAACAGGGGATTCCTGAAGCTTTCATT. The chain is built from TRBV9 and TRBJ1-1, with TRBD1 matching 7 bases. Germline V gene lookup returns CDR1 SGDLS and CDR2 YYNGEE. The CDR3 consists of 15 residues. The junction had 15 bases not matched to a gene; V was cut back by 7 bases and J by 6 bases.